This is a list of T cell receptor beta chains from one sample in a study of regulatory T cells in long-lasting Graves disease. TCRdb recomputed calls from the multiplex PCR reads with MiXCR, one row per CDR3 protein. The profile covers about 470,000 distinct CDR3 sequences, with around 21% appearing a single time and under 9% taken by the ten largest. The sample in question was peripheral blood mononuclear cells (PBMCs), obtained when the disease was refractory, from a patient treated with antithyroid drugs. Source of these receptors: a female donor with Graves disease. Both conserved end residues are part of each CDR3. Each record gives: CDR3 protein, CDR3 DNA, clone size, CDR3 length, V gene, J gene, D gene. A D gene is named only where the DNA matches it firmly. Clone size is stated in some rows and not others, as once, few, many or a class when expanded.

CSARERQAGGYTF,TGCAGTGCTAGAGAAAGGCAGGCGGGTGGCTACACCTTC,.,13,TRBV20-1,TRBJ1-2,.
CASSPRTSGSGEQYF,TGTGCCAGCAGCCCCAGAACTAGCGGGAGCGGCGAGCAGTACTTC,many,15,TRBV7-6,TRBJ2-7,TRBD2
CATMDRGLRSEQYF,TGTGCCACCATGGACAGGGGGCTTCGTTCCGAGCAGTACTTC,many,14,TRBV28,TRBJ2-7,TRBD1
CASSRRLADSYEQYF,TGTGCCAGCAGCCGACGACTAGCGGATTCCTACGAGCAGTACTTC,.,15,TRBV11-2,TRBJ2-7,TRBD2
CASSASGLTTQYF,TGTGCCAGCAGTGCTAGCGGGCTCACAACCCAGTACTTC,many,13,TRBV28,TRBJ2-5,TRBD2
CASSLRDTNYEQYF,TGTGCCAGCAGCTTAAGGGACACCAACTACGAGCAGTACTTC,few,14,TRBV7-6,TRBJ2-7,.
CATSRVRETQYF,TGTGCCACCAGCAGAGTGCGGGAGACCCAGTACTTC,few,12,TRBV15,TRBJ2-5,.
CASSLSGKVNTEAFF,TGTGCCAGCAGTTTAAGTGGGAAAGTGAACACTGAAGCTTTCTTT,many,15,TRBV28,TRBJ1-1,.
CASSQQRKVQGTQYF,TGTGCCAGCAGCCAACAGCGGAAGGTACAAGGGACCCAGTACTTC,.,15,TRBV3-1,TRBJ2-5,.
CASSLERQRNTEAFF,TGTGCCAGCAGCTTAGAACGACAGCGGAACACTGAAGCTTTCTTT,many,15,TRBV7-8,TRBJ1-1,.
CASSDGGTLTPRNEKLFF,TGTGCCAGCAGTGATGGCGGGACACTCACACCGAGGAATGAAAAACTGTTTTTT,many,18,TRBV2,TRBJ1-4,.
CASSTDRGSRWKETQYF,TGTGCCAGCAGCACGGACAGGGGTAGTCGATGGAAAGAGACCCAGTACTTC,many,17,TRBV6-1,TRBJ2-5,TRBD1
CASARLYRDEETQYF,TGTGCCAGCGCCCGGCTCTACAGGGATGAGGAGACCCAGTACTTC,many,15,TRBV2,TRBJ2-5,.
CASSPGGASRRYF,TGTGCCAGCAGCCCCGGTGGGGCCAGCCGCAGGTACTTC,many,13,TRBV7-2,TRBJ2-7,.
CASSPSEGNFYTF,TGTGCCAGCAGTCCCTCGGAAGGGAATTTCTACACCTTC,few,13,TRBV9,TRBJ1-2,.
CSVGGQAAYGYTF,TGCAGCGTGGGGGGACAGGCGGCTTATGGCTACACCTTC,many,13,TRBV29-1,TRBJ1-2,TRBD1
CASSLGATSGRFSYEQYF,TGTGCCAGCAGTTTAGGGGCGACTAGCGGGAGGTTTTCCTACGAGCAGTACTTC,.,18,TRBV12-3/TRBV12-4,TRBJ2-7,TRBD2
CASSAQPYWTGTDYGYTF,TGTGCCAGCAGCGCCCAACCCTACTGGACAGGGACTGACTATGGCTACACCTTC,few,18,TRBV9,TRBJ1-2,TRBD1
CASSLGTENYGYTF,TGCGCCAGCAGCTTGGGGACGGAGAACTATGGCTACACCTTC,few,14,TRBV5-1,TRBJ1-2,.
CASSYRLAGVREQYF,TGTGCCAGCAGTTACAGACTAGCGGGAGTGAGGGAGCAGTACTTC,few,15,TRBV6-2/TRBV6-3,TRBJ2-7,TRBD2
CASSLAGPGNIQYF,TGTGCCAGCAGTCTTGCGGGGCCGGGTAACATTCAGTACTTC,few,14,TRBV27,TRBJ2-4,.
CASVWGDSYEQYF,TGTGCCAGCGTGTGGGGGGACTCCTACGAGCAGTACTTC,.,13,TRBV7-9,TRBJ2-7,.
CASSLWLSSGSEQYF,TGTGCCAGCAGCTTATGGCTCTCTAGCGGGAGCGAGCAGTACTTC,many,15,TRBV7-2,TRBJ2-7,TRBD2
CASSLITGNTEAFF,TGTGCCAGCAGTTTAATTACAGGGAACACTGAAGCTTTCTTT,many,14,TRBV27,TRBJ1-1,.
CASSGTGGRAFF,TGTGCCAGCAGCGGAACAGGGGGTAGAGCTTTCTTT,many,12,TRBV2,TRBJ1-1,TRBD1
CASSLGQGSLAEAFF,TGTGCCAGCAGCTTAGGCCAGGGGAGCCTGGCTGAAGCTTTCTTT,few,15,TRBV7-9,TRBJ1-1,.
CASGTGRGAGTEAFF,TGTGCCAGCGGAACCGGAAGGGGGGCTGGGACTGAAGCTTTCTTT,.,15,TRBV3-1,TRBJ1-1,.
CASSFNRVEQPQHF,TGTGCCAGCAGTTTCAACAGGGTGGAGCAGCCCCAGCATTTT,many,14,TRBV12-3/TRBV12-4,TRBJ1-5,.
CASSPGTGGDEELFF,TGTGCCAGCAGTCCGGGGACAGGTGGGGATGAAGAACTGTTTTTT,.,15,TRBV6-1,TRBJ1-4,TRBD1
CASSPGTWETESSGANVLTF,TGTGCCAGCAGCCCCGGGACGTGGGAGACAGAGAGCTCTGGGGCCAACGTCCTGACTTTC,few,20,TRBV12-3/TRBV12-4,TRBJ2-6,.
CSARVGFGQYF,TGCAGTGCTAGAGTGGGGTTTGGCCAGTACTTC,many,11,TRBV20-1,TRBJ2-5,.
CASSLGQEGDEQYF,TGTGCCAGCAGCTTAGGACAGGAGGGAGACGAGCAGTACTTC,many,14,TRBV7-6,TRBJ2-7,.
CASSLAGTEYSYTF,TGTGCCAGCAGCTTAGCAGGGACGGAGTACAGCTACACCTTC,few,14,TRBV7-9,TRBJ1-2,.
CASSFNRIQYF,TGTGCCAGCAGCTTTAACCGCATTCAGTACTTC,.,11,TRBV13,TRBJ2-4,.
CASSLETDYNEQFF,TGCGCCAGCAGCTTGGAGACTGATTACAATGAGCAGTTCTTC,.,14,TRBV5-1,TRBJ2-1,.
CSARDWRRTSYEQYF,TGCAGTGCTAGAGATTGGAGGCGGACCTCCTACGAGCAGTACTTC,few,15,TRBV20-1,TRBJ2-7,.
CASSLISRGATQYF,TGTGCCAGCAGCTTAATATCCAGGGGTGCGACCCAGTACTTC,many,14,TRBV7-9,TRBJ2-5,.
CASSTSGRNSPLHF,TGTGCCAGCAGTACCAGCGGGAGGAATTCACCCCTCCACTTT,.,14,TRBV12-3/TRBV12-4,TRBJ1-6,.
CASSTGGGTGELFF,TGTGCCAGCAGTACTGGGGGCGGGACCGGGGAGCTGTTTTTT,.,14,TRBV9,TRBJ2-2,.
CASTGSTNEKLFF,TGTGCCAGTACAGGATCAACTAATGAAAAACTGTTTTTT,many,13,TRBV28,TRBJ1-4,.
CASSILDGGGTEAFF,TGTGCCAGCAGTATCCTCGACGGTGGAGGGACTGAAGCTTTCTTT,many,15,TRBV28,TRBJ1-1,.
CSARKSGASYEQYF,TGCAGTGCTAGAAAAAGCGGGGCCTCCTACGAGCAGTACTTC,many,14,TRBV20-1,TRBJ2-7,TRBD2
CASSQQNTEAFF,TGTGCCAGCAGTCAACAGAACACTGAAGCTTTCTTT,many,12,TRBV28,TRBJ1-1,.
CASRPPNLSGTALFDYGYTF,TGTGCCAGCAGACCACCTAACCTTTCCGGGACAGCCCTATTTGACTATGGCTACACCTTC,.,20,TRBV28,TRBJ1-2,TRBD1
CASSAASGSSYEQYF,TGTGCCAGTAGTGCAGCTAGCGGGAGCTCCTACGAGCAGTACTTC,few,15,TRBV19,TRBJ2-7,TRBD2
CASSTWTGTRPYEQYF,TGTGCCAGCAGTACCTGGACAGGGACTAGACCCTACGAGCAGTACTTC,many,16,TRBV6-1,TRBJ2-7,.
CASSLRVHEQYF,TGTGCCAGCAGCTTACGTGTACACGAGCAGTACTTC,many,12,TRBV13,TRBJ2-7,.
CASSQWGTVGSYEQYF,TGTGCCAGCAGCCAATGGGGGACTGTGGGCTCCTACGAGCAGTACTTC,.,16,TRBV7-6,TRBJ2-7,.
CASSVTAGGRDEQYF,TGTGCCAGCAGCGTAACCGCAGGAGGGAGGGACGAGCAGTACTTC,few,15,TRBV9,TRBJ2-7,TRBD2
CASSTGTETQYF,TGTGCCAGCAGTACCGGGACCGAGACCCAGTACTTC,.,12,TRBV6-1,TRBJ2-5,.
CASRPQGAMNTEAFF,TGTGCCAGCAGGCCCCAGGGGGCCATGAACACTGAAGCTTTCTTT,few,15,TRBV28,TRBJ1-1,TRBD1
CASSPPRTRGLNTGELFF,TGTGCCAGTAGTCCCCCTCGGACTAGGGGGTTGAACACCGGGGAGCTGTTTTTT,few,18,TRBV19,TRBJ2-2,.
CATNLGGELFF,TGTGCCACCAACCTGGGCGGGGAGCTGTTTTTT,many,11,TRBV24-1,TRBJ2-2,.
CASSLDGINYGYTF,TGCGCCAGCAGCTTGGACGGCATAAACTATGGCTACACCTTC,.,14,TRBV5-1,TRBJ1-2,.
CASSTAGGTGELFF,TGTGCCAGCAGCACCGCAGGGGGGACCGGGGAGCTGTTTTTT,few,14,TRBV7-3,TRBJ2-2,.
CSVDLIGDEQFF,TGCAGCGTTGACCTTATTGGGGATGAGCAGTTCTTC,.,12,TRBV29-1,TRBJ2-1,.
CASSSTDRYEQYF,TGTGCCAGCAGCTCCACTGACAGGTACGAGCAGTACTTC,.,13,TRBV5-5,TRBJ2-7,.